These 7 T cell receptor beta chains share one sample of origin, sequenced in a study of control samples from healthy donors and cancer patients. The assay was immunoSEQ multiplex PCR, and TCRdb's table has in-frame clones only and misses some. The repertoire holds over 100,000 clones, with 92% as singletons. The sequenced sample was blood. The receptors stem from a young woman in good health.

This chain uses TRBV24-1 with TRBJ2-7; a possible D gene is TRBD2 (6 bases). The length of the CDR3 is 13 residues. Per germline, CDR1 KGHDR and CDR2 SFDVKD. V lost 5 bases and J 6 bases, leaving 13 bases between the germline ends. The DNA of the CDR3 is TGTGCCACCAGTGCCCTGGGGGGTTTCGAGCAGTACTTC. The encoded protein is CATSALGGFEQYF.

This chain links TRBV12-5 with TRBJ2-7; 10 bases align to TRBD1. Germline loops: CDR1 LGHNT, CDR2 FRNRAP. The CDR3 is made up of 18 amino acids. With 5 bases clipped from V and 4 bases from J, the junction kept 17 bases outside the gene matches. CDR3 coding DNA: TGTGCTAGTGGTCCAATACCGGCCCCGGGACAGGGGCATTACGAGCAGTACTTC. Its protein product is CASGPIPAPGQGHYEQYF.

The rearrangement joins TRBV27 to TRBJ2-1; no clear D. V was shortened by 3 bases and J by 1 base, with 10 bases between the two germline ends. Germline loops: CDR1 MNHEY, CDR2 SMNVEV (reference sequence). The CDR3 loop spans 15 amino acids. The CDR3 sequence is CASSFTPVSYNEQFF. The DNA for the CDR3 is TGTGCCAGCAGTTTCACCCCAGTTTCCTACAATGAGCAGTTCTTC.

The chain joins TRBV7-2 to TRBJ1-3, with TRBD1 matching 8 bases. With V trimmed by 5 bases and J by 4 bases, 7 bases remained unmatched. This CDR3 is 15 amino acids long. CDR1 and CDR2 from the germline V gene are SGHTA and FQGNSA. CDR3 nucleotide sequence: TGTGCCAGCAGCACTCCCGGGACAGGAGGAAACACCATATATTTT. This gives the protein CASSTPGTGGNTIYF.

V gene TRBV11-3 combines with J gene TRBJ1-3, with D perhaps matching TRBD1 (6 bases). V was cut by 4 bases and J by 1 base, with 11 bases left in between. The germline gives CDR1 SGHNT, CDR2 YENEEA. The CDR3 extends over 15 amino acids. The CDR3 DNA is TGTGCCAGCAGCTACAGGGTCGGATCTGGAAACACCATATATTTT. This sequence encodes CASSYRVGSGNTIYF.

The genes are TRBV15 and TRBJ1-2; D remains ambiguous. Per the germline V gene, CDR1 is LNHNV and CDR2 is YYDKDF (reference sequence). V dropped 7 bases and J dropped 5 bases, with 17 bases sitting between them. This CDR3 spans 14 amino acids. CDR3 bases: TGTGCCACCACCCTGGGTCCCGGTGCTTATGGCTACACCTTC. It yields the protein CATTLGPGAYGYTF.

The rearrangement joins TRBV4-1 to TRBJ2-1; 10 nucleotides match TRBD2. Per germline, CDR1 MGHRA and CDR2 YSYEKL. Unmatched junction bases numbered 3, after V lost 4 bases and J lost 0 bases. This CDR3 is 16 amino acids long. The CDR3 DNA is TGCGCCAGCAGCCTTTTAGCGGGGGGCTCCTACAATGAGCAGTTCTTC. Its translation: CASSLLAGGSYNEQFF.